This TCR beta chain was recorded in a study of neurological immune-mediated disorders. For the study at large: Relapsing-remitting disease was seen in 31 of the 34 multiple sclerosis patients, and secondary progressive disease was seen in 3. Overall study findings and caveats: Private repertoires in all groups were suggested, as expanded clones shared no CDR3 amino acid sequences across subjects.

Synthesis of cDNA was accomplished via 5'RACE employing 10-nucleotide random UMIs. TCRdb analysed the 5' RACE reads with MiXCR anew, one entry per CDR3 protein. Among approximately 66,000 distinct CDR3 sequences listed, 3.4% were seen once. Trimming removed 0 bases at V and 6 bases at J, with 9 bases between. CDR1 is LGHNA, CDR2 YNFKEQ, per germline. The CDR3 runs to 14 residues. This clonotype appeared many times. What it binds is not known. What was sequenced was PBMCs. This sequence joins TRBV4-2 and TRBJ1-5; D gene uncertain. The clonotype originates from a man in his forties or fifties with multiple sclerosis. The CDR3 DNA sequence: TGTGCCAGCAGCCAAGATTCCCCGTCTCAGCCCCAGCATTTT. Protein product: CASSQDSPSQPQHF.